This T cell receptor (beta chain) was recorded in a study of naive and memory T cell subsets. Study-level findings and limits: Over 95% of naive TCR sequences appeared only once after error correction, unlike memory subsets. Naive repertoires, especially CD8, held a few larger clonotypes, possibly memory cells re-expressing CD45RA. TCR counts from RNA may reflect activation-linked expression changes.

From the second PCR step, alpha and beta chains were amplified apart. Cells stained for CD3, CD4, CD8, CD45RA and CD27 were sorted into four subsets. This clonotype was found a few times. The antigen remains unidentified. An equimolar mix of two oligonucleotides served as the beta constant-region primer for TRBC1 and TRBC2. The ligated cDNA underwent four PCR rounds using SP2 and nested alpha and beta constant-region primers. MiXCR, run by TCRdb on the UMI-ligation and nested PCR reads, gives a single entry per CDR3 protein. The sample has approximately 140,000 distinct CDR3 sequences; 22% are singletons. V dropped 5 bases and J dropped 0 bases, with 14 bases sitting between them. Germline V gene sequence: CDR1 MNHNS, CDR2 SASEGT. The CDR3 extends over 15 amino acids.

The specimen sequenced was naive CD4+ T cells from blood. The chain carries TRBV6-1 and TRBJ2-7; D uncertain. The receptor comes from a human donor in good health. The CDR3: CASSTSEFYSYEQYF. The DNA of the CDR3 is TGTGCCAGCAGTACATCCGAGTTCTACTCCTACGAGCAGTACTTC.